This TCR beta chain is drawn from a study of neoadjuvant anti-PD-1 for oral cavity cancer. The CDR3 loop spans 11 amino acids. The V gene's germline CDR1 is SEHNR and CDR2 FQNEAQ (reference sequence). V was clipped by 5 bases and J by 8 bases, with 9 bases between them. Profiled with immunoSEQ multiplex PCR; TCRdb holds only in-frame clones, not every one. Of around 6,500 clones listed, around 77% are singletons. This chain uses TRBV7-9 with TRBJ1-2; D not certain. This receptor was identified in a person aged 40-85 years with oral cavity squamous cell carcinoma. The sample consisted of PBMCs, taken before nivolumab (anti-PD-1) treatment. The DNA of the CDR3 is TGTGCCAGCAGCCCCTCACAGGGCTACACCTTC. Protein: CASSPSQGYTF.